Below, 3 T cell receptor beta chains from the same sample are listed, as sequenced in a study of shared clonotypes between healthy human individuals. Sequencing was performed with immunoSEQ multiplex PCR; in TCRdb, only in-frame clones are kept and a portion is missing. Here the sample spans hundreds of thousands of clones, about two thirds being singletons. The material sequenced was memory CD4+ T cells sorted from blood. Subset indicated: CD45RA-negative fraction. These receptors all stem from a woman in her twenties or thirties in good health.

This chain connects TRBV28 to TRBJ1-2; TRBD1 is a possible D gene (6 bases). The CDR3 contains 13 residues. Trimming removed 2 bases from V and 4 bases from J, with 8 bases in between. Germline CDR1 MDHEN, CDR2 SYDVKM. Here the CDR3 DNA reads TGTGCCAGCAGTTTAAAACAGGGCTATGGCTACACCTTC. Its translation: CASSLKQGYGYTF.

This clone was found a few times. The identical CDR3 is also encoded by other nucleotide sequences in the sample. This sequence joins TRBV28 and TRBJ2-7; the D is unclear. The CDR3 loop spans 13 amino acids. Trimming removed 5 bases from V and 4 bases from J, with 12 bases in between. The germline V gene encodes CDR1 MDHEN and CDR2 SYDVKM. CDR3 amino acids: CASSPGPTYEQYF. CDR3 coding DNA: TGTGCCAGCAGTCCGGGTCCCACTTACGAGCAGTACTTC.

The CDR3 DNA follows: TGCGCCAGCAGCTTGTCCCCCCGAGATACGCAGTATTTT. Translated: CASSLSPRDTQYF. This chain links TRBV5-1 with TRBJ2-3, with D unclear. Trimming stripped 1 base from V and 5 bases from J, with 8 bases between. CDR1 is SGHRS and CDR2 is YFSETQ in the germline V gene. The CDR3 has 13 residues.